This T cell receptor beta chain was sequenced in a study of shared clonotypes between healthy human individuals. Naive CD8 cells lacked CD45RO and underwent positive selection for CCR7, leaving out terminally differentiated effector memory CD45RA+ cells. The protocol was immunoSEQ multiplex PCR, while the TCRdb copy is restricted to in-frame clones and leaves out a portion. The sample yields 2 million to 2.5 million clones, under 95% seen once. This CDR3 comprises 14 residues. Germline values: CDR1 MDHEN, CDR2 SYDVKM. J gave up 2 bases and V 5 bases, and 4 bases lay outside the gene matches. This clone was seen only a few times. This sample includes further DNA sequences coding for the same CDR3.

This chain joins TRBV28 and TRBJ2-3, with 7 bases fitting TRBD1. What was sequenced was naive CD8+ T cells from PBMCs. This receptor was obtained from a man aged 18 to 30 in good health. Some clones in this sample may be carry-over from other donors' samples. CDR3 DNA sequence: TGTGCCAGCAGTCAGACAGGGTCCACAGATACGCAGTATTTT. As protein: CASSQTGSTDTQYF.